This T cell receptor beta chain was identified during a study of technical replicates of blood from several donors. With 3 bases clipped from V and 2 bases from J, the junction kept 3 bases outside the gene matches. The CDR3 extends over 14 amino acids. Germline V CDR1 and CDR2: SGDLS, YYNGEE. The protocol was immunoSEQ multiplex PCR, while the TCRdb copy is restricted to in-frame clones and leaves out a portion. This table has tens of thousands of clones, approximately 98% appearing once. The sequence was obtained from a human donor in good health. The genes are TRBV9 and TRBJ2-3, with 7 nucleotides matching TRBD2. Sequenced material: T cells isolated from PBMCs. The CDR3 loop is CASSGGLITDTQYF. The CDR3 DNA sequence: TGTGCCAGCAGCGGGGGACTAATCACAGATACGCAGTATTTT.